The text below deals with one TCR beta chain. Germline V gives CDR1 PRHDT, CDR2 FYEKMQ (reference sequence). The germline V and J ends were trimmed by 2 bases and 0 bases, with 13 bases remaining between them. The CDR3 loop spans 16 amino acids. Per the original data handling: It was from reference gene primer amplification that nucleated cell counts were estimated. Here immunoSEQ multiplex PCR was the method, and the copy in TCRdb shows in-frame clones only, minus some. V and J calls and clone size are copied from that table; D and trimming were computed from the DNA. This table has about 140,000 clones, around 83% appearing once. This entry is derived from a study of blood T cell repertoires in COVID-19. On the study more broadly: From the United States, Italy and Spain came samples of acute and convalescent COVID-19. PBMCs, B-cell-depleted T cells, or T cells provided the cDNA or gDNA that made up the material.

Sequences were obtained from peripheral blood. The sequence was collected from a man aged 55-75 years with active or convalescent COVID-19. V gene TRBV13 combines with J gene TRBJ1-2, with D perhaps matching TRBD1 (6 bases). CDR3 region: CASSLRGAGANYGYTF. CDR3 in DNA: TGTGCCAGCAGCTTACGGGGGGCCGGGGCTAACTATGGCTACACCTTC.